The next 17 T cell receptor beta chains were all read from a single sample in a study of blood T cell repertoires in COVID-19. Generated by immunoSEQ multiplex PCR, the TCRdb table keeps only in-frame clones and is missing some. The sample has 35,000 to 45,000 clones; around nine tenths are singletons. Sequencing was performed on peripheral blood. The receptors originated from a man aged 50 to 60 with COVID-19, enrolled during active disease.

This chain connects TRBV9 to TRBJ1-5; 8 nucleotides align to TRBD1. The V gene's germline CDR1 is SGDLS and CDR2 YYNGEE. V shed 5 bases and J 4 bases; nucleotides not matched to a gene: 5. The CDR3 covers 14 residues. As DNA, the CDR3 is TGTGCCAGCAGTAGGACAGGGAATAATCAGCCCCAGCATTTT. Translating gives CASSRTGNNQPQHF.

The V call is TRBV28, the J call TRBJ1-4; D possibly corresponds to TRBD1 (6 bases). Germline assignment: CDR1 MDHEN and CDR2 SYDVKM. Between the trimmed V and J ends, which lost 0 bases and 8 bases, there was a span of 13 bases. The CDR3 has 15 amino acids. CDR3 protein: CASSLWAGAGEKLFF. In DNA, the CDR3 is TGTGCCAGCAGTTTATGGGCAGGGGCAGGGGAAAAACTGTTTTTT.

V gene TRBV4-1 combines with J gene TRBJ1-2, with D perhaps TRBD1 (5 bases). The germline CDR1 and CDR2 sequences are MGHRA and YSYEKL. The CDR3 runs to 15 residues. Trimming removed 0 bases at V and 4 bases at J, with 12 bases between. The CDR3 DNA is TGCGCCAGCAGCCAAGAACCGGGGGGAAGCTATGGCTACACCTTC. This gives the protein CASSQEPGGSYGYTF.

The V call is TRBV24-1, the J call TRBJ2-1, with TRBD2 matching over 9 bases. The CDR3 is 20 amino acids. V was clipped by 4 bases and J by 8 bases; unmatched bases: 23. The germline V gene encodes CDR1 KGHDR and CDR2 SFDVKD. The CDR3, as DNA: TGTGCCACCAGTGACCCTCTCATAGCGGGAGCACGGTTAGCTAAAGATGAGCAGTTCTTC. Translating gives CATSDPLIAGARLAKDEQFF.

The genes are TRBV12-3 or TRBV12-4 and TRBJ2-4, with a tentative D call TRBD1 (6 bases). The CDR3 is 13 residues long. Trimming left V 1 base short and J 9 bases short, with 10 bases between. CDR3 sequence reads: CASSLGDKGIQYF. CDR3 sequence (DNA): TGTGCCAGCAGTTTAGGGGACAAGGGCATTCAGTACTTC.

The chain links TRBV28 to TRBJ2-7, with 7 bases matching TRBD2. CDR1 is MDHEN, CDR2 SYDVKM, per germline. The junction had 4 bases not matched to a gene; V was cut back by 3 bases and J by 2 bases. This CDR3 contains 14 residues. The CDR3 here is CASSLGGRAYEQYF. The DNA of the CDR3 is TGTGCCAGCAGTTTGGGAGGGAGGGCCTACGAGCAGTACTTC. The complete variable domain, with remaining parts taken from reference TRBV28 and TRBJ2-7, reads DVKVTQSSRYLVKRTGEKVFLECVQDMDHENMFWYRQDPGLGLRLIYFSYDVKMKEKGDIPEGYSVSREKKERFSLILESASTNQTSMYLCASSLGGRAYEQYFGPGTRLTVT.

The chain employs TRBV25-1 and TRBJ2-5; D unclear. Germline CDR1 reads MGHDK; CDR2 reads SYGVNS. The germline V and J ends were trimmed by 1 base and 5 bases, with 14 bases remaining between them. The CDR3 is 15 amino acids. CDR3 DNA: TGTGCCAGCAGTGAATTCGGCAGGTTTATGGAGACCCAGTACTTC. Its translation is CASSEFGRFMETQYF. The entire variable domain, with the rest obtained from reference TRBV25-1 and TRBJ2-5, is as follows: EADIYQTPRYLVIGTGKKITLECSQTMGHDKMYWYQQDPGMELHLIHYSYGVNSTEKGDLSSESTVSRIRTEHFPLTLESARPSHTSQYLCASSEFGRFMETQYFGPGTRLLVL.

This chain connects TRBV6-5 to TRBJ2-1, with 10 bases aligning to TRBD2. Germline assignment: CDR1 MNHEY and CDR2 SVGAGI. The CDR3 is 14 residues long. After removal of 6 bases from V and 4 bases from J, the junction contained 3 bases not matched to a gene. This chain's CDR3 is CASRTSGFYNEQFF. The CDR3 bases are TGTGCCAGCAGGACTAGCGGGTTTTACAATGAGCAGTTCTTC.

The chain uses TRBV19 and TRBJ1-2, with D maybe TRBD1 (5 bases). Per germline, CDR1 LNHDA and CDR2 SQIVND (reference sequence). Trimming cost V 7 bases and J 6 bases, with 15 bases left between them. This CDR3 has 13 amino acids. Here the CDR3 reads CASNPGQGDGYTF. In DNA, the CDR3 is TGTGCCAGTAACCCCGGCCAGGGCGATGGCTACACCTTC.

The CDR3 nucleotides read TGTGCCAGCAGCCAAGATTCGGGGGGCCGTCAGCCCCAGCATTTT. It is translated as CASSQDSGGRQPQHF. This chain joins TRBV3-1 (or the pseudogene TRBV3-2) and TRBJ1-5; possible D gene TRBD1, 6 bases. Germline lookup yields CDR1 LGHDT and CDR2 YNNKEL (reference sequence). Trimming cost V 0 bases and J 6 bases, with 12 bases left between them. The CDR3 runs to 15 residues.

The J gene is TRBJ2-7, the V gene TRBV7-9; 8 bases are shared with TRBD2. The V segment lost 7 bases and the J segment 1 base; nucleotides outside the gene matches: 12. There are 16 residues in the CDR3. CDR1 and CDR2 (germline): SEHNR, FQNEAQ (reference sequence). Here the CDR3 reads CASIPREGSDSYEQYF. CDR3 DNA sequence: TGTGCCAGCATCCCCCGGGAGGGCAGCGATTCCTACGAGCAGTACTTC.

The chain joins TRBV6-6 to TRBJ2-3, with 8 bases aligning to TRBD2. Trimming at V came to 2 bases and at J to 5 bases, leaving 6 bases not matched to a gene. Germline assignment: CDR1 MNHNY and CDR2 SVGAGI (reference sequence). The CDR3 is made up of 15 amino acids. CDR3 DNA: TGTGCCAGCAGTTACGGGGCGGCGGGAGGAGATACGCAGTATTTT. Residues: CASSYGAAGGDTQYF.

The CDR3 sequence: CASSLQGDTEAFF. CDR3 coding DNA: TGTGCCAGCAGTCTACAGGGGGACACTGAAGCTTTCTTT. The chain couples TRBV12-3 or TRBV12-4 to TRBJ1-1, with TRBD1 matching 8 bases. There are 13 residues in the CDR3. With 5 bases clipped from V and 3 bases from J, the junction kept 2 bases outside the gene matches.

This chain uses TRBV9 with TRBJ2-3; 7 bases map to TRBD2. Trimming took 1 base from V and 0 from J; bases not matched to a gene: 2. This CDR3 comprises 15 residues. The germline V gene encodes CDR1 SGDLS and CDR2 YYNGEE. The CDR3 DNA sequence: TGTGCCAGCAGCGTAAGGCGGGGGAGCACAGATACGCAGTATTTT. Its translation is CASSVRRGSTDTQYF.

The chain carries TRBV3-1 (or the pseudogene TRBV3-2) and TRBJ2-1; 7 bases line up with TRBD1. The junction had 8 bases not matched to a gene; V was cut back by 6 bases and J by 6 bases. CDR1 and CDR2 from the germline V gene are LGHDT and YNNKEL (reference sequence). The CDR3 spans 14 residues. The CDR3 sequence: CASRLDRAGNEQFF. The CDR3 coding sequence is TGTGCCAGCAGACTAGACAGGGCGGGCAATGAGCAGTTCTTC.

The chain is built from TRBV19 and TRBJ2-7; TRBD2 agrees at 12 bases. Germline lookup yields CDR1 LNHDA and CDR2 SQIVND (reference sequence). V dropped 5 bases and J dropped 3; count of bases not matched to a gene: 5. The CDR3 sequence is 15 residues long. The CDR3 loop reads CASSDGLAGYYEQYF. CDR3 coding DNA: TGTGCCAGTAGTGACGGACTAGCGGGGTACTACGAGCAGTACTTC.

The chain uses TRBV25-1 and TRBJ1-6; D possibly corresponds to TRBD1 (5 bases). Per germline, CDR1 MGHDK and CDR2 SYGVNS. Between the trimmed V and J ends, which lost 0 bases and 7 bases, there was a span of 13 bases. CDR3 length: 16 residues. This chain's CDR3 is CASSEYRGSSNSPLHF. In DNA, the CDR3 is TGTGCCAGCAGTGAATATCGGGGGTCTAGCAATTCACCCCTCCACTTT.